The entry that follows covers one T cell receptor (beta chain) sequence. The target antigen is unknown. The data are from a study of T-cell memory formation after mild COVID-19. Overall study findings and caveats: Mainly in CM and EM were contracting CD4+ clones; CD8+ were in EMRA. Memory sampled before infection contained some responding clones, suggesting cross-reactive memory joined. The study found balanced CD4/CD8 in clones contracting day 15 to 85 and a CD4+ lean in later expanders.

Trimming at V came to 1 base and at J to 8 bases, leaving 17 bases not matched to a gene. Germline loops: CDR1 SEHNR, CDR2 FQNEAQ (reference sequence). The CDR3 sequence is 19 residues long. Libraries for TCRalpha and TCRbeta carried sample barcodes and unique molecular identifiers via 5'RACE. TCRdb used MiXCR to reprocess the 5' RACE reads, holding one entry per CDR3 protein. The sample has 450,000 to 650,000 distinct CDR3 sequences; just over 20% are singletons. Material: PBMCs or a T cell subset sorted from them (not recorded which). This receptor was obtained from an adult woman who had mild COVID-19 (a few samples of this study predate the infection). Cell type and time point are not known. The chain joins TRBV7-9 to TRBJ2-3, with 11 bases that match TRBD2. The CDR3 region has the DNA TGTGCCAGCAGCTTAGTTGTTGTCCAAGGACTAGCGGGTTGGAGTACGCAGTATTTT. Encoded protein: CASSLVVVQGLAGWSTQYF.